This is a list of T cell receptor beta chains from one sample in a study of OX40 agonist ivuxolimab in advanced cancers. Measured with immunoSEQ multiplex PCR; TCRdb has only the in-frame clones, and not every one. The top ten clones hold 7% to 9.5% of a sample with some 70,000 clones, approximately 80% of them seen once. Sequenced material: CD4+ or CD8+ T cells sorted from blood, taken in a trial of the OX40 agonist ivuxolimab. The receptors were gathered from an adult with an advanced solid tumor such as melanoma, head and neck, liver or kidney cancer. The CDR3 runs from the conserved cysteine through the conserved F or W. A D gene is named only where the DNA matches it firmly. Not all rows give a size; the values are once, few, many and, for expanded clones, a class.

cdr3_aa | cdr3_nt | j_call | d_call | v_call | clone_size
CASSLVGLTGELFF | TGCGCCAGCAGCTTGGTGGGCCTCACCGGGGAGCTGTTTTTT | TRBJ2-2 | NA | TRBV5-1 | NA
CASSYRGPGDTQYF | TGTGCCAGCAGCTACAGAGGACCCGGTGATACGCAGTATTTT | TRBJ2-3 | NA | TRBV7-9 | NA
CASSRSSQETQYF | TGTGCCAGCTCACGATCCTCACAAGAGACCCAGTACTTC | TRBJ2-5 | NA | TRBV18 | once
CASSLGGQGLDYGYTF | TGTGCCAGCAGCTTAGGGGGACAGGGTTTGGACTATGGCTACACCTTC | TRBJ1-2 | TRBD1 | TRBV7-8 | once
CASSEDGQGQETQYF | TGTGCCAGCAGTGAAGATGGCCAGGGCCAGGAGACCCAGTACTTC | TRBJ2-5 | NA | TRBV2 | NA
CAWSSMSGLAKNIQYF | TGTGCCTGGAGTAGTATGTCAGGCTTGGCCAAAAACATTCAGTACTTC | TRBJ2-4 | NA | TRBV30 | NA
CASSFALYSYNEQFF | TGTGCCAGCAGCTTCGCTCTATACTCCTACAATGAGCAGTTCTTC | TRBJ2-1 | NA | TRBV7-2 | NA
CASSQAGGGNQPQHF | TGTGCCAGCAGCCAGGCCGGGGGGGGCAATCAGCCCCAGCATTTT | TRBJ1-5 | NA | TRBV4-2 | few
CASSLRPGESGEQFF | TGTGCCAGCAGCTTGCGGCCGGGGGAGAGCGGTGAGCAGTTCTTC | TRBJ2-1 | NA | TRBV7-8 | NA
CAWSRVAGGADTQYF | TGTGCCTGGAGTCGTGTAGCGGGAGGGGCAGATACGCAGTATTTT | TRBJ2-3 | TRBD2 | TRBV30 | NA